What follows describes a single T cell receptor beta chain. Its antigen specificity is not known. Per-base qualities were not stored, and no clone one base away is much larger. These data originate in a study of blood T cell repertoires in COVID-19 (dated by TCRdb to 2019 to 2021). As for the study more broadly: Samples covering the acute and convalescent phases of COVID-19 were provided by collaborators in the United States, Italy and Spain. The samples were drawn from the first 160 participants of the ongoing ImmuneRACE study and from 950 to 1,500 subjects provided by 6 global collaborators. Sample metadata almost always included a de-identified subject ID, COVID-19 status, age in years and sex. The prospective study material was composed of cDNA or gDNA derived from T cells, B-cell-depleted T cells, or PBMCs. The dataset comprised deeply sampled blood TCRbeta repertoires from subjects exposed to, actively infected with, or recovered from COVID-19. The repertoires were released in a freely available public database intended as a resource for research on the immune response to SARS-CoV-2. HLA class I and class II types, where available, came from metadata supplied by the sample provider rather than from assay-based typing.

General findings and caveats noted by the study authors: The amount of clinical and demographic metadata varied by source and participant and was provided uncurated.

The V and J ends are trimmed by 6 bases and 2 bases, leaving 11 bases between them. CDR1 and CDR2 are drawn from the germline V gene: SNHLY, FYNNEI. Spanning cysteine to phenylalanine, the CDR3 consists of 13 amino acids. Here the CDR3 DNA is all that survives: 39 bases in frame from base 1. Whole blood was collected in K2EDTA tubes by collaborating institutions according to the institutions' own protocols. For TCRbeta analysis, collaborators shipped samples in one of three forms: frozen whole blood, isolated PBMCs, or DNA extracted from either of those sample types. The immunoSEQ Assay, a bias-controlled multiplex PCR, was used to amplify TCRbeta CDR3 regions from genomic DNA. In the source study's methods: Within the assay, amplification of reference gene primers was used to estimate how many nucleated cells each sample contained. Sequence reads were collapsed and filtered to measure the absolute abundance of every unique TCRbeta CDR3 rearrangement. Productive Simpson clonality was computed per sample as the square root of Simpson's diversity index over productive rearrangements. Here the immuneACCESS table is served through TCRdb, limited to in-frame sequences with V and J called. Missing clones are a known gap in these copies; in checked studies unresolved V genes cover under half, and the rest lacks a known reason. That table gives V, J and clone size, and the DNA gave D and trimming. The sample includes 190,000 or so clones, with around 88% observed a single time. 4% of the sample is taken by the ten largest.

Sequencing was performed on peripheral blood. The sequence joins TRBV2 to TRBJ2-7; confidence is insufficient to name the D gene. This clonotype originated in a woman in her 30s with acute or convalescent COVID-19. The CDR3 protein sequence reads: CASRLRGTYEQYF. The DNA reads as follows: TGTGCCAGCAGACTTCGTGGTACCTACGAGCAGTACTTC.